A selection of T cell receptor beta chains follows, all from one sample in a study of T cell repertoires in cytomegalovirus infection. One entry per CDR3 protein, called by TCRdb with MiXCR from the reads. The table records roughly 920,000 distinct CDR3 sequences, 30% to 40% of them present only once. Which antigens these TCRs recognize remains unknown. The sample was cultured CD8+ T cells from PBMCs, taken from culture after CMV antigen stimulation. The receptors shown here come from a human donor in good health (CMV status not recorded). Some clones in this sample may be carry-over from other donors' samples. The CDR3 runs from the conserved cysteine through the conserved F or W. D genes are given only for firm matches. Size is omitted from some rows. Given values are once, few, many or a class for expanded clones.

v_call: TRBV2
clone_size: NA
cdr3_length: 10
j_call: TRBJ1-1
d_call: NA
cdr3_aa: CASERPEAFF
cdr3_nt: TGTGCCAGCGAGAGGCCTGAAGCTTTCTTT

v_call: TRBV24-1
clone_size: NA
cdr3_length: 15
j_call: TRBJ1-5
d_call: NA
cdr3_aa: CATSDRDGPNQPQHF
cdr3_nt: TGTGCCACCAGTGACCGGGACGGCCCCAATCAGCCCCAGCATTTT

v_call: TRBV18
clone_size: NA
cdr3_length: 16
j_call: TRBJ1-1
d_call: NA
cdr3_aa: CASSPERDIKATEAFF
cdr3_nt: TGTGCCAGCTCACCAGAGAGGGATATTAAGGCAACTGAAGCTTTCTTT

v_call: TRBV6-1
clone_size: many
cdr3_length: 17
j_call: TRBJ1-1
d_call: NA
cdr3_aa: CASSEEPLTVMNTEAFF
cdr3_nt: TGTGCCAGCAGTGAAGAACCTTTGACAGTAATGAACACTGAAGCTTTCTTT

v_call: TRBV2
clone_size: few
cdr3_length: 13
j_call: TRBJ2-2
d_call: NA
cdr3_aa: CASRERGTGELFF
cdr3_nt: TGTGCCAGCAGAGAACGGGGCACCGGGGAGCTGTTTTTT

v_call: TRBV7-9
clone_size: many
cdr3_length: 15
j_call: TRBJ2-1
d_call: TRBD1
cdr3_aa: CASSSGTGVYNEQFF
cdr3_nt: TGTGCCAGCAGCTCCGGGACAGGGGTATACAATGAGCAGTTCTTC

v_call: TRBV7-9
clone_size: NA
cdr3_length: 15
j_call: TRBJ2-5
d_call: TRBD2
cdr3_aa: CASSGAGGRQETQYF
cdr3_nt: TGTGCCAGCAGCGGAGCGGGGGGGCGGCAAGAGACCCAGTACTTC

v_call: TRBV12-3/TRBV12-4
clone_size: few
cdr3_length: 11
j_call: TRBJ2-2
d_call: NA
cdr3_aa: CATTRTGELFF
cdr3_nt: TGTGCCACCACTCGTACCGGGGAGCTGTTTTTT

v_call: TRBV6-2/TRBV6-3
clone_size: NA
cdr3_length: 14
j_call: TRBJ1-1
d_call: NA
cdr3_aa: CASSYVLRGIEAFF
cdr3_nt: TGTGCCAGCAGTTACGTCCTACGGGGCATCGAAGCTTTCTTT

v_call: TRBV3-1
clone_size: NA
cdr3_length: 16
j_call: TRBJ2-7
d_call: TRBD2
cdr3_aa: CASSDNLLAATYEQYF
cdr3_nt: TGTGCCAGCAGCGACAATTTACTAGCGGCCACCTACGAGCAGTACTTC

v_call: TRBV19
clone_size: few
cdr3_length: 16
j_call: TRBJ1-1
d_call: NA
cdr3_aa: CASSIERTGGSTEAFF
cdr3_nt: TGTGCCAGTAGTATAGAGCGGACGGGAGGGAGCACTGAAGCTTTCTTT

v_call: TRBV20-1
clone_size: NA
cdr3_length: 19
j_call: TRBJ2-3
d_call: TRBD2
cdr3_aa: CSARDSGLAGGRSTDTQYF
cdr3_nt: TGCAGTGCTAGAGATTCCGGTCTAGCGGGGGGGCGAAGCACAGATACGCAGTATTTT

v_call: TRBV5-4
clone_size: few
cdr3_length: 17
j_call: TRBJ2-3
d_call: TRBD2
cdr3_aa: CASSSTSGGAFADTQYF
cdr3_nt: TGTGCCAGCAGCTCGACTAGCGGGGGGGCTTTCGCAGATACGCAGTATTTT

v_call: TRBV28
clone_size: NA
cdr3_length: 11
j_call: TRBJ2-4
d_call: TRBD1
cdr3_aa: CASSRQGIQYF
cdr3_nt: TGTGCCAGCAGTCGACAGGGCATTCAGTACTTC

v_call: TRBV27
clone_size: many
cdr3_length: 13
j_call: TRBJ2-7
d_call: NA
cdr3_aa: CASSLGGPYEQYF
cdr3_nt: TGTGCCAGCAGCTTAGGCGGTCCCTACGAGCAGTACTTC

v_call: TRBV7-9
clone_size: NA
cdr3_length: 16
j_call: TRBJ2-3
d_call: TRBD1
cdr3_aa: CASSPPGQAITDTQYF
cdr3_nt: TGTGCCAGCAGCCCCCCGGGACAGGCTATCACAGATACGCAGTATTTT

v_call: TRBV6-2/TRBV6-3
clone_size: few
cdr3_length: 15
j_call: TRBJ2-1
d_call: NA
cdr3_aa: CASSYLLGQSNEQFF
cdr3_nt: TGTGCCAGCAGTTACCTCCTTGGACAGAGCAATGAGCAGTTCTTC

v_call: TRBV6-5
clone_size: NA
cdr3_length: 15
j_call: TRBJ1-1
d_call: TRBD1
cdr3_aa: CASSYSQGLGTEAFF
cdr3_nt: TGTGCCAGCAGTTACTCACAGGGGTTGGGGACTGAAGCTTTCTTT

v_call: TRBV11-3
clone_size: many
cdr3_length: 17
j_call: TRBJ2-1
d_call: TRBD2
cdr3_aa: CASSRLAGGSSYNEQFF
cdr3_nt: TGTGCCAGCAGCAGACTAGCGGGGGGGAGCTCCTACAATGAGCAGTTCTTC

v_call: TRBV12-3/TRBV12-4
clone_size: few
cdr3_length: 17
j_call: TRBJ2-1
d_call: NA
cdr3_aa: CASSFLLPGHTYNEQFF
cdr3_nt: TGTGCCAGCAGTTTCCTTCTCCCGGGACATACCTACAATGAGCAGTTCTTC

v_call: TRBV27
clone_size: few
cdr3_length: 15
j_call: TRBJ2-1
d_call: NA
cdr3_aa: CASSLSLGSGNEQFF
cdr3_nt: TGTGCCAGCAGTTTATCACTCGGGAGCGGCAATGAGCAGTTCTTC

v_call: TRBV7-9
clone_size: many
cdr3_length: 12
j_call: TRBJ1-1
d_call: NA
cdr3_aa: CASSPRHTEAFF
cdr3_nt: TGTGCCAGCAGCCCCCGTCACACTGAAGCTTTCTTT

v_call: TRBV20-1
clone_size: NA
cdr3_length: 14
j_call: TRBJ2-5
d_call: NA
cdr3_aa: CSARDRTAQETQYF
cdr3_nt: TGCAGTGCTAGAGATAGGACAGCTCAAGAGACCCAGTACTTC

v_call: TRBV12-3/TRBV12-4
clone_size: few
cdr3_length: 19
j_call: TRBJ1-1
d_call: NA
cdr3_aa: CASSLDFPLARGATTEAFF
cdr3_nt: TGTGCCAGCAGTTTAGATTTCCCCCTAGCGAGAGGGGCGACTACTGAAGCTTTCTTT

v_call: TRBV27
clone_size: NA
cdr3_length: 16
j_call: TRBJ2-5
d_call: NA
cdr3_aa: CASSPRPGGVGETQYF
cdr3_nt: TGTGCCAGCAGTCCCCGGCCAGGGGGGGTAGGTGAGACCCAGTACTTC

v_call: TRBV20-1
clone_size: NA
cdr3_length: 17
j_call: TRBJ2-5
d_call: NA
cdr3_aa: CSARPRLAGALRETQYF
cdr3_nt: TGCAGTGCTAGACCTCGTCTGGCGGGGGCGCTCCGGGAGACCCAGTACTTC

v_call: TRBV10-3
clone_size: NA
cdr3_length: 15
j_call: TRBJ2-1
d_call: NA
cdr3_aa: CAISAGQGGKDEQFF
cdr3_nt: TGTGCCATCAGTGCCGGACAGGGAGGGAAGGATGAGCAGTTCTTC

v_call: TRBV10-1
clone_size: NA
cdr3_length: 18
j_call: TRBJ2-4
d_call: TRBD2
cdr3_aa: CASSEGLASGASGNIQYF
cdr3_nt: TGCGCCAGCAGTGAAGGTTTGGCTAGCGGGGCGTCGGGAAACATTCAGTACTTC